The source of this TCR beta chain is a study of blood T cell repertoires in COVID-19. Study summary: Italy, Spain and the United States were the sources of the convalescent and acute COVID-19 samples. Sources were T cells, B-cell-depleted T cells, or PBMCs; the material itself was cDNA or gDNA.

Using immunoSEQ multiplex PCR, the repertoire was profiled, and TCRdb retains in-frame clones only, with some absent. This table has 240,000 or so clones, more than 80% appearing once. This clone was counted a single time. Categorization into cohorts depended on clinical history that participants reported. The CDR3 is 16 residues long. V shed 4 bases and J 0 bases; nucleotides not matched to a gene: 5. The germline gives CDR1 SGHDN, CDR2 FVKESK. This sequence joins TRBV14 and TRBJ2-3, with 9 bases identical to TRBD1. Material: PBMCs or T cells enriched from blood (not recorded which). This receptor was taken from a man between 45 and 60 years old who had been exposed to COVID-19. The CDR3 is CASSPLGTGSTDTQYF. In DNA, the CDR3 is TGTGCCAGCAGCCCCCTAGGGACAGGGAGCACAGATACGCAGTATTTT.